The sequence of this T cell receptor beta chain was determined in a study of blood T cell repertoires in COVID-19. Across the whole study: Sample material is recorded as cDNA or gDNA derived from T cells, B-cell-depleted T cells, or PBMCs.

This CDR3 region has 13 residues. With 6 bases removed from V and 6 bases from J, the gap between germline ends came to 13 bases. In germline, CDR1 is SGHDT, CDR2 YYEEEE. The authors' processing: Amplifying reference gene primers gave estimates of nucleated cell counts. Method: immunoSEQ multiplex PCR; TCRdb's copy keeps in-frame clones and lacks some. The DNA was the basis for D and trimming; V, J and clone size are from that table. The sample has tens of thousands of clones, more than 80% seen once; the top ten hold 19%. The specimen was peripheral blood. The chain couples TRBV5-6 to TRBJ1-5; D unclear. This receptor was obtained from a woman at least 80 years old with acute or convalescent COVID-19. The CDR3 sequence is CASTLGVAQPQHF. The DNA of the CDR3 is TGTGCCAGCACCCTTGGAGTGGCTCAGCCCCAGCATTTT. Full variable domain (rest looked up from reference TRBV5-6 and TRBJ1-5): DAGVTQSPTHLIKTRGQQVTLRCSPKSGHDTVSWYQQALGQGPQFIFQYYEEEERQRGNFPDRFSGHQFPNYSSELNVNALLLGDSALYLCASTLGVAQPQHFGDGTRLSIL.